Sequencing of this TCR beta chain was carried out in a study of T cell changes during pregnancy in multiple sclerosis. Assay used: immunoSEQ multiplex PCR; TCRdb lists only in-frame clones, some missing. The table has 45,000 or so clones, 80% to 90% seen once. The V segment lost 1 base and the J segment 0 bases; nucleotides outside the gene matches: 6. The CDR3 has 18 amino acids. CDR1 is SEHNR, CDR2 FQNEAQ, per germline (reference sequence). Source: peripheral blood, taken in the first trimester of pregnancy. The clonotype was recovered from a female donor with multiple sclerosis, enrolled in a pregnancy study. The chain combines TRBV7-9 with TRBJ1-5; 10 nucleotides align to TRBD1. The CDR3, as DNA: TGTGCCAGCAGCTTAGTGGGACAGGGGTTCTATAGCAATCAGCCCCAGCATTTT. Its protein is CASSLVGQGFYSNQPQHF.